These 4 T cell receptor beta chains share one sample of origin, sequenced in a study of CD8 T cells in ankylosing spondylitis. TCRdb recomputed calls from the 5' RACE reads with MiXCR, one row per CDR3 protein. Of roughly 250,000 distinct CDR3 sequences in the sample, about 9.1% were seen once. Sequencing was performed on blood, either unsorted or a sorted T cell fraction (not recorded which). These receptors all come from a male donor with ankylosing spondylitis or in good health (not recorded which).

This clonotype occurred many times. The V gene is TRBV6-6, the J gene TRBJ1-1; D perhaps matches TRBD1 (6 bases). Trimming left V 4 bases short and J 4 bases short, with 10 bases between. This CDR3 is built from 13 residues. Germline V gene data show CDR1 as MNHNY and CDR2 as SVGAGI (reference sequence). CDR3 sequence (DNA): TGTGCCAGCAGTTCTGGGACACCCACTGAAGCTTTCTTT. This gives the protein CASSSGTPTEAFF.

In this sample, this clonotype turned up many times. The chain is built from TRBV20-1 and TRBJ2-3; 9 positions match TRBD2. With 0 bases clipped from V and 4 bases from J, the junction kept 14 bases outside the gene matches. The CDR3 is 18 residues long. The germline CDR1 and CDR2 sequences are DFQATT and SNEGSKA (reference sequence). CDR3 sequence reads: CSAREPDLAGGPADTQYF. CDR3 nucleotides: TGCAGTGCTAGAGAACCCGACCTGGCGGGAGGGCCAGCAGATACGCAGTATTTT.

This clonotype was picked up many times. The chain uses TRBV6-4 and TRBJ2-3; TRBD1 agrees at 8 bases. Trimming removed 0 bases from V and 4 bases from J; junction bases left unmatched: 3. The germline gives CDR1 MRHNA, CDR2 SNTAGT. The CDR3 is 15 residues long. CDR3 nucleotides: TGTGCCAGCAGTGACTCAGGACAGGGCGCAGATACGCAGTATTTT. Amino acids: CASSDSGQGADTQYF.

The V gene is TRBV20-1, the J gene TRBJ1-5; the match to TRBD1 covers 7 bases. CDR1 DFQATT and CDR2 SNEGSKA come from the germline V gene (reference sequence). V lost 3 bases to trimming and J lost 3 bases; unmatched junction nucleotides: 14. This CDR3 is 17 amino acids long. CDR3 nucleotide sequence: TGCAGTGCTAGTGGTCCGGCGGGCAGGGGGTTCAATCAGCCCCAGCATTTT. Its translation: CSASGPAGRGFNQPQHF.